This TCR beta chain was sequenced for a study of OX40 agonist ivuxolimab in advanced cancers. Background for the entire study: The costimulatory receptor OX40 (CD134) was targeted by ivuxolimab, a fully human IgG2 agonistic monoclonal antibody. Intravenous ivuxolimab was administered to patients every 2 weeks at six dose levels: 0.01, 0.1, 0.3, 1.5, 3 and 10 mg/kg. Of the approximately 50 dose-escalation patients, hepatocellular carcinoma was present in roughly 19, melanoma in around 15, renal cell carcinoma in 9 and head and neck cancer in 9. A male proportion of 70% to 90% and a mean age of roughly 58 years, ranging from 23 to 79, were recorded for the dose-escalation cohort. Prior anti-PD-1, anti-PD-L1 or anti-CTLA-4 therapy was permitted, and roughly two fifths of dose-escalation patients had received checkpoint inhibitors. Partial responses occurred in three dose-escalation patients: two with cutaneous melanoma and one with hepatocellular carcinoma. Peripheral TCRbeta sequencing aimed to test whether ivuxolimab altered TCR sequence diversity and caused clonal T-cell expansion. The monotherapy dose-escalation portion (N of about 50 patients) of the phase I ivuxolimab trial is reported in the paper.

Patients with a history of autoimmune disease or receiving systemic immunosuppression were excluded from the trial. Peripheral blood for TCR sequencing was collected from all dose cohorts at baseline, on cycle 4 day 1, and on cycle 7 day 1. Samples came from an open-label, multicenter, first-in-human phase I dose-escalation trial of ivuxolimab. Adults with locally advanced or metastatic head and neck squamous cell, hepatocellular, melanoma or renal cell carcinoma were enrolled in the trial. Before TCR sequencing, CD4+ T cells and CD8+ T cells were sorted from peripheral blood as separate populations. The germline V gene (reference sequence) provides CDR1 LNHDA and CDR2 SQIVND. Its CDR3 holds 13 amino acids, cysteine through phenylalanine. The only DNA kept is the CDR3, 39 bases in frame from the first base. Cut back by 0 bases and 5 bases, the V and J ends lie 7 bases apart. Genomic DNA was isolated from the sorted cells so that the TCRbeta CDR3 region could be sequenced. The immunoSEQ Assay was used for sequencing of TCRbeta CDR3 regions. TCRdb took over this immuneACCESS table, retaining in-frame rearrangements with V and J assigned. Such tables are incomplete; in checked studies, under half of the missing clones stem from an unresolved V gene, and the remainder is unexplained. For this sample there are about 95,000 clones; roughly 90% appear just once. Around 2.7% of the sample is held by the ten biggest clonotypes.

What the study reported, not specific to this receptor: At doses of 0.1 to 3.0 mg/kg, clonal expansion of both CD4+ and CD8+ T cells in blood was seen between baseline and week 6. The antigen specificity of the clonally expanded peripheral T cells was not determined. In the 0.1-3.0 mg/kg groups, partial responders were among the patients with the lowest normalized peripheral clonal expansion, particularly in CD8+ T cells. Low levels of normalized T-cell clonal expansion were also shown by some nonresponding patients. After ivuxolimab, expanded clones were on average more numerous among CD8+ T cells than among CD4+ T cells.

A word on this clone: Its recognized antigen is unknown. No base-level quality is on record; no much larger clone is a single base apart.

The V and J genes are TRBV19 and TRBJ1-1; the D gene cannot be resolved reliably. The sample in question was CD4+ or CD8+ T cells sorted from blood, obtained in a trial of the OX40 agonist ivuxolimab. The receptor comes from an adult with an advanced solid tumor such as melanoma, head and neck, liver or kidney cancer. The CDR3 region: CASSIDRLTEAFF. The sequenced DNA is TGTGCCAGTAGTATAGATCGGTTGACTGAAGCTTTCTTT.